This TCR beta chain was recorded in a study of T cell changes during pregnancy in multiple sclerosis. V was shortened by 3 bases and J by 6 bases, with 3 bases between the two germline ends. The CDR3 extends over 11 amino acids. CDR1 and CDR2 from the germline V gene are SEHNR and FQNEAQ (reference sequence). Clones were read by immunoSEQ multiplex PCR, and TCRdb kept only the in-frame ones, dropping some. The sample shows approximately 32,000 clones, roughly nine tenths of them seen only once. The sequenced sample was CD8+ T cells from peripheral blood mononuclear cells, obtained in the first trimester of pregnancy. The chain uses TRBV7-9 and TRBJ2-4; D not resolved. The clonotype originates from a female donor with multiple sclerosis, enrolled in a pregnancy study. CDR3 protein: CASSFLNIQYF. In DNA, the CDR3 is TGTGCCAGCAGCTTCCTAAACATTCAGTACTTC. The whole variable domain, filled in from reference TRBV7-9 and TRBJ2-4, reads DTGVSQNPRHKITKRGQNVTFRCDPISEHNRLYWYRQTLGQGPEFLTYFQNEAQLEKSRLLSDRFSAERPKGSFSTLEIQRTEQGDSAMYLCASSFLNIQYFGAGTRLSVL.